The rows below give T cell receptor beta chains drawn from one sample of a study of T cell repertoires in cytomegalovirus infection. No antigen has been identified for these receptors. MiXCR was run by TCRdb on the reads, yielding one entry per CDR3 protein. The data hold tens of thousands of distinct CDR3 sequences, with about a fifth observed a single time. Material: CD8+ T cells from cultured PBMCs, obtained from culture after CMV antigen stimulation. The receptors were sampled from a human donor in good health (CMV status not recorded). Some clones in this sample may be carry-over from other donors' samples. The conserved cysteine and the conserved F or W are not part of the CDR3 here. Each record gives: D gene, CDR3 length, clone size, V gene, CDR3 protein. D genes are given only for firm matches. A clone size is listed for some rows: how often the clone was seen (once, few, many), or a class if it is expanded.

-	12	few	TRBV27	ASSLRGATYEQY
-	11	-	TRBV29-1	SVEEGRGNEQF
TRBD2	13	few	TRBV4-3	ASSRTSGDPNEQF
TRBD2	14	-	TRBV7-2	ASSLELAGEEETQY
-	11	many	TRBV7-3	ASSSSDNTEAF
TRBD1	13	-	TRBV7-3	ASRSGTGSGETQY
-	10	few	TRBV5-6	ASSRTIDTQY
-	12	-	TRBV7-2	ASRQSSYNSPLH
TRBD2	12	-	TRBV15	ATSRGAGADEQY
-	13	many	TRBV7-6	ASSSNRDLGTEAF
-	11	many	TRBV7-9	ASSLGANTEAF
TRBD2	12	-	TRBV6-6	ASSRPGLADTQY
-	11	few	TRBV6-1	ASSEALRNEQF
-	11	few	TRBV29-1	SVAGDTFYEQY
-	11	-	TRBV7-6	ASSEGGGVEQY
-	14	-	TRBV12-3/TRBV12-4	ASTGTLFSSYNEQF
-	9	-	TRBV28	ASKSSDEQF
TRBD1	16	-	TRBV7-2	ASSLSPGTGLANYGYT
-	11	-	TRBV20-1	SAGRSLYNEQF
-	11	few	TRBV6-2/TRBV6-3	ASSYGRNYGYT
TRBD2	18	-	TRBV27	ASSPIVGLAGGWRGYEQY
-	13	-	TRBV7-2	ASSLAFRGGEKLF
-	11	-	TRBV4-2	ASSQGAAGELF
-	14	few	TRBV12-3/TRBV12-4	ASSPWTLLEGSEQF
-	14	-	TRBV7-9	ASSSGGDRTYNEQF
TRBD1	14	-	TRBV4-2	ASSQDEGTGNTEAF
-	13	few	TRBV7-7	ASREEGWLNTEAF
-	16	-	TRBV27	ASSVRQPLYEGANVLT
TRBD1	12	-	TRBV7-9	ASSPTGKAYTIY
-	12	-	TRBV7-2	ASSLFGQQETQY
TRBD1	12	-	TRBV12-3/TRBV12-4	ASSAKRQGDGYT
-	14	-	TRBV28	ASSLFRAAINEKLF
TRBD1	12	-	TRBV12-3/TRBV12-4	ASRALGTGKGYT
-	11	few	TRBV7-9	ASSFAGRDEQY
-	15	-	TRBV7-2	ASSLVPSRRSQETQY
-	12	-	TRBV6-1	ASSEAITVDEQY
TRBD1	14	few	TRBV5-6	ASSSRRGHWQETQY
-	16	few	TRBV7-2	ASSLNPYEGSNTGELF
-	12	many	TRBV7-6	ASSLEWATGELF
TRBD2	13	many	TRBV7-2	ASSPGTSRYNEQF
TRBD1	12	few	TRBV7-3	ASSVRTGGNEQF
TRBD1	12	-	TRBV19	ASSIRQGMDEQF
-	14	-	TRBV7-6	ASSQGTTTSTDTQY
TRBD2	17	-	TRBV7-8	ASSLWLWREGRNYNEQF
TRBD1	12	once	TRBV6-5	ASSYGQGRTEAF